This T cell receptor (beta chain) was documented in a study of T cell responses to AZD1222 COVID-19 vaccine. In the case of this clone: The antigen remains unidentified.

General study results and limits: Just a handful of AZD1222 recipients were seropositive at baseline. Spike was spanned by vaccine-associated CD4 TCRs, which were dominant at 160-218 and 743-854.

Clones were read by immunoSEQ multiplex PCR, and TCRdb kept only the in-frame ones, dropping some. The table has 66,000 or so clones, roughly nine tenths seen once. CDR1 SGHNT and CDR2 YYREEE come from the germline V gene (reference sequence). The V gene end was trimmed by 4 bases and the J gene end by 3 bases; junction bases not matched to a gene: 5. The CDR3 is 14 residues long. V and J are TRBV5-4 and TRBJ2-7; TRBD1 aligns across 9 bases. The sequenced sample was peripheral blood, obtained on day 0 of AZD1222 vaccination. This TCR derives from an adult in good health. The CDR3 DNA reads as TGTGCCAGCAGCCCGGGACAGGGCGGCTACGAGCAGTACTTC. This encodes CASSPGQGGYEQYF. Full variable domain (rest looked up from reference TRBV5-4 and TRBJ2-7): ETGVTQSPTHLIKTRGQQVTLRCSSQSGHNTVSWYQQALGQGPQFIFQYYREEENGRGNFPPRFSGLQFPNYSSELNVNALELDDSALYLCASSPGQGGYEQYFGPGTRLTVT.